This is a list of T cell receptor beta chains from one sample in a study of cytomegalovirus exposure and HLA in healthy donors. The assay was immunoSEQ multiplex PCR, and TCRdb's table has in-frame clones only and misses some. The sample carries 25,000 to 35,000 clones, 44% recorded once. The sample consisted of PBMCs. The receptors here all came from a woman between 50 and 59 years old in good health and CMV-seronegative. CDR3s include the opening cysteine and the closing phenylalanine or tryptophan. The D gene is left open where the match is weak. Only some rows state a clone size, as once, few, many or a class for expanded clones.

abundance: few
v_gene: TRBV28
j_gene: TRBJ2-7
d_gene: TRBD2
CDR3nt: TGTGCCAGCAGTTTTGGCGGGAGGGCCAACGAGCAGTACTTC
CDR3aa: CASSFGGRANEQYF

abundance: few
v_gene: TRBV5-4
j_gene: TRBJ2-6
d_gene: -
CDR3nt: TGTGCCAGCAGCTTGGAAATCTCTTCTGGGGCCAACGTCCTGACTTTC
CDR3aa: CASSLEISSGANVLTF

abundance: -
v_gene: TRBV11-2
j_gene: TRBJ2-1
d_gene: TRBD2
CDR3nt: TGTGCCAGCAGCTCGTTTGGCGGGGGGGACAATGAGCAGTTCTTC
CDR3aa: CASSSFGGGDNEQFF

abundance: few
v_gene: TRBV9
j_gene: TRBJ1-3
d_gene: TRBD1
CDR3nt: TGTGCCAGCAGCGTAAATGGTAGGACAGGGGAAAACACCATATATTTT
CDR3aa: CASSVNGRTGENTIYF

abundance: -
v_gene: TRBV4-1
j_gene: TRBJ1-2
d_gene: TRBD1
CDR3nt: TGCGCCAGCAGCTCCCGAATAGAAGGGGGCGGTGTCTACACCTTC
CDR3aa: CASSSRIEGGGVYTF

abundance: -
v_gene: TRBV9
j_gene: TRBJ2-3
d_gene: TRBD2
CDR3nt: TGTGCCAGCAGCGTAGCCCTAGCGGGTGATACGCAGTATTTT
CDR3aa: CASSVALAGDTQYF

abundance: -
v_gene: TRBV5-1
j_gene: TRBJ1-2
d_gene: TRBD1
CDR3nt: TGCGCCAGCACCTCCGGGACAGGGGTCAACTATGGCTACACCTTC
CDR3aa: CASTSGTGVNYGYTF

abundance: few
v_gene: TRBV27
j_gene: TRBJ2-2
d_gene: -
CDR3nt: TGTGCCAGCAGTTTAAGGGGTACCGGGGAGCTGTTTTTT
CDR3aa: CASSLRGTGELFF

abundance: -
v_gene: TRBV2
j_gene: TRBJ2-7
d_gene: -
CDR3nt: TGTGCCAGCAGGCGGGATAATTCAGCCGAGCAGTACTTC
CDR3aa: CASRRDNSAEQYF

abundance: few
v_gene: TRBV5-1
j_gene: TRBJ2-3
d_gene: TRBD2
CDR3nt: TGCGCCAGCAGCCCACCCGGGACTAGCGGCACAGATACGCAGTATTTT
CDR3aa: CASSPPGTSGTDTQYF

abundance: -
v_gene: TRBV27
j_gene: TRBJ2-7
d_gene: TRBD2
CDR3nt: TGTGCCAGCAGCCAACTTAGCGGGAAAGCCTACGAGCAGTACTTC
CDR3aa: CASSQLSGKAYEQYF

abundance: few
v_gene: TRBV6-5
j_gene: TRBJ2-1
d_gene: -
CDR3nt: TGTGCCAGCAGTAACCCAGGGATAATCAATGAGCAGTTCTTC
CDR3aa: CASSNPGIINEQFF

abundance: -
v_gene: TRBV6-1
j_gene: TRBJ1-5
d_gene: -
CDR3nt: TGTGCCAGCAGTGAAGGTTGGAGGGAGCCCCAGCATTTT
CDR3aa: CASSEGWREPQHF

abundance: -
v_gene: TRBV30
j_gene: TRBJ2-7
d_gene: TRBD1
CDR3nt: TGTGCCTGGATGGGGACAGGTCCCCCCGAGCAGTACTTC
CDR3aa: CAWMGTGPPEQYF

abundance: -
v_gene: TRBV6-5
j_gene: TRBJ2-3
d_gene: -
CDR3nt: TGTGCCAGCAGTTACAGCCTGGGCCCGGATACGCAGTATTTT
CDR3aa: CASSYSLGPDTQYF

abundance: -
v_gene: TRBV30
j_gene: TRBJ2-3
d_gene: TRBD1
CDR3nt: TGTGCCTGGAGTGTACAGGGGGGCCGCACAGATACGCAGTATTTT
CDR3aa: CAWSVQGGRTDTQYF

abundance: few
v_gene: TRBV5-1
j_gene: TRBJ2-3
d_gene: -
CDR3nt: TGCGCCAGCAGCTTGGAAGGGACTAGCACAGATACGCAGTATTTT
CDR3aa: CASSLEGTSTDTQYF

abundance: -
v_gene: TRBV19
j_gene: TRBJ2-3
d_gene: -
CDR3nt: TGTGCCAGTAGGAGGCTAGCTAGCACAGATACGCAGTATTTT
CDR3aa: CASRRLASTDTQYF

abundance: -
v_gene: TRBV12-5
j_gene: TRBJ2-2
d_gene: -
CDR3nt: TGTGCTAGTGGTTGGGGCGGGGATAGGGAGCTGTTTTTT
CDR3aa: CASGWGGDRELFF

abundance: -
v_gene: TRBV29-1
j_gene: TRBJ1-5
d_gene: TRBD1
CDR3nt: TGCAGCGTTTCACAGGGGGAGAGCAATCAGCCCCAGCATTTT
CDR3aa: CSVSQGESNQPQHF

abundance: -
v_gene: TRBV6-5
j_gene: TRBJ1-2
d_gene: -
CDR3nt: TGTGCCAGCAAGGAGGGCGGATCTAACTATGGCTACACCTTC
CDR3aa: CASKEGGSNYGYTF

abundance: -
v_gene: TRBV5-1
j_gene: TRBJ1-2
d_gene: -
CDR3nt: TGCGCCAGCAGCTTGGTTTCAGGGAACTCGGCTAGCTATGGCTACACCTTC
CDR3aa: CASSLVSGNSASYGYTF

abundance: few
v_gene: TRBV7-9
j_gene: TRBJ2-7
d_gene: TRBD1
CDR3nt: TGTGCCAGCAGGCCTGGACAGGGTTCACCCTACGAGCAGTACTTC
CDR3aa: CASRPGQGSPYEQYF

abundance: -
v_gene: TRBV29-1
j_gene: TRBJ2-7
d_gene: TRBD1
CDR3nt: TGCAGCGTTGATGAGGGACAGGGGGCCGGCTACGAGCAGTACTTC
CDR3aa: CSVDEGQGAGYEQYF

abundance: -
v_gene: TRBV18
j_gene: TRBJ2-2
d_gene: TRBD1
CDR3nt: TGTGCCAGCCCACCTCCGGACAGGGGTGCCGGGGAGCTGTTTTTT
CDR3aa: CASPPPDRGAGELFF

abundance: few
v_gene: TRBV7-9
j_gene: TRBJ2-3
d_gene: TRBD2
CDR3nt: TGTGCCAGCAGCTTAGCTTGGACTAGCGGGAGGGTAACAGATACGCAGTATTTT
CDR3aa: CASSLAWTSGRVTDTQYF

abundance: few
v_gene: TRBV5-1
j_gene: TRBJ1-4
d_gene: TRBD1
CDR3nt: TGCGCCAGCAGCGCGGCAGGGGGTGCTAATGAAAAACTGTTTTTT
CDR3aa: CASSAAGGANEKLFF

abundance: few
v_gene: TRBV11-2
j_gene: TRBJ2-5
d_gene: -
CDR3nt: TGTGCCAGCAGCTCCCCCGGGAGCAAAGAGACCCAGTACTTC
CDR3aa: CASSSPGSKETQYF

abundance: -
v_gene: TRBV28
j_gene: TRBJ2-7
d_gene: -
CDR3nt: TGTGCCAGCAGCCCGACAGGCCAAACTAGTTACGAGCAGTACTTC
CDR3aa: CASSPTGQTSYEQYF

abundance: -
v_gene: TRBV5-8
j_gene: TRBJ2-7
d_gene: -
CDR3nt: TGTGCCAGCAGCACGACCGGGATATTAAAATACGAGCAGTACTTC
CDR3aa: CASSTTGILKYEQYF

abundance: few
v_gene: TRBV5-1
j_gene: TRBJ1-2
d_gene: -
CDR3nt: TGCGCCAGCAGTCCGGGTAATTATGGCTACACCTTC
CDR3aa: CASSPGNYGYTF

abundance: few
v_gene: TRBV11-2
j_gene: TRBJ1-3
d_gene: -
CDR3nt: TGTGCCAGCAGCTTAGTCAATTTTGGAAACACCATATATTTT
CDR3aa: CASSLVNFGNTIYF

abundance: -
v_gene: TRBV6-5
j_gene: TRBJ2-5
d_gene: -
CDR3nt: TGTGCCAGCAGTTACTCGGTCGGTTCTGAGCAGTACTTC
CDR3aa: CASSYSVGSEQYF

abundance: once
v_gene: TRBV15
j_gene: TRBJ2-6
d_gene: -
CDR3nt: TGTGCCACCAGCAGAGATGCCAGGGTGTTCTTGCGGGGATCTGGGGCCAACGTCCTGACTTTC
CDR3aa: CATSRDARVFLRGSGANVLTF

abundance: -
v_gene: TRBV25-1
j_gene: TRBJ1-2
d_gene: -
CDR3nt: TGTGCCAGCAGTAGGGGCTATGGCTACACCTTC
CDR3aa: CASSRGYGYTF

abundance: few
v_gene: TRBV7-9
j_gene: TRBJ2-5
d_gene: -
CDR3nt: TGTGCCAGCAGCCCGTACCAAGAGACCCAGTACTTC
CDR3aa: CASSPYQETQYF

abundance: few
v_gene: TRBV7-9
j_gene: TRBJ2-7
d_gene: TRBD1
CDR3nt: TGTGCCAGCAGCCTAACACTAGGACAGGGGAGGTACGAGCAGTACTTC
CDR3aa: CASSLTLGQGRYEQYF

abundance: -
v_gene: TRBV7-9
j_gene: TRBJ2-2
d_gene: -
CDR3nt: TGTTCCAGCAGCTTAGGTGCGTCCACTCCGAACACCGGGGAGCTGTTTTTT
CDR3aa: CSSSLGASTPNTGELFF

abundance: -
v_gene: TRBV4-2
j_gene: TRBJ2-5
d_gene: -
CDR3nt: TGTGCCAGCAGCCTTAACAGGGCTCAAGAGACCCAGTACTTC
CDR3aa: CASSLNRAQETQYF

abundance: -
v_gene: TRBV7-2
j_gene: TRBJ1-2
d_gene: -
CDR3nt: TGTGCCAGCAGCTTATTTGGGACTGAGGGTTATGGCTACACCTTC
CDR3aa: CASSLFGTEGYGYTF

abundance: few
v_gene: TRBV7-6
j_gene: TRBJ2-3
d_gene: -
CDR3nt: TGTGCCAGCAGCTTCAGGGGTGGCACAGATACGCAGTATTTT
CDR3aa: CASSFRGGTDTQYF

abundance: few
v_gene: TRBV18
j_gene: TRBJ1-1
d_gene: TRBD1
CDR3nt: TGTGCCAGCTCACCACCGAACAGGGGGATCGACACTGAAGCTTTCTTT
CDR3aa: CASSPPNRGIDTEAFF

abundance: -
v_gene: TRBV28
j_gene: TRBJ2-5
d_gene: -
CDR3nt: TGTGCCAGCAGGTCCGGCGGGCGCCCACAAGAGACCCAGTACTTC
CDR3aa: CASRSGGRPQETQYF

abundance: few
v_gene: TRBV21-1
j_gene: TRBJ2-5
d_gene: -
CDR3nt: TGTGCCAGCAGCAAAGTCAAGGGGGCGACTCAGGGAGAGACCCAGTACTTC
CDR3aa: CASSKVKGATQGETQYF